The 13 T cell receptor beta chains below all came from one sample that was sequenced in a study of T cells in Graves' hyperthyroidism and ophthalmopathy. From RNA transcripts, TCR beta CDR3 regions were amplified. The HTBI primer set was used in a first-round RT-PCR of the TCR CDR3. TCRdb fed the multiplex PCR reads into MiXCR, producing one record per CDR3 protein. The sample carries 650,000 to 800,000 distinct CDR3 sequences, 40% to 55% recorded once. Sequencing was carried out using peripheral blood or thyroid tissue (not recorded which). The receptors were sampled from an adult man with Graves' disease, either hyperthyroidism or ophthalmopathy (not recorded which).

There are many counts of this clonotype. The chain couples TRBV12-3 or TRBV12-4 to TRBJ1-2; D gene uncertain. The V and J ends lost 1 base and 0 bases respectively, with 6 bases between them. The CDR3 sequence is 14 residues long. The CDR3 DNA follows: TGTGCCAGCAGTTTAGGAAATGCTAACTATGGCTACACCTTC. This codes for CASSLGNANYGYTF.

V usage is TRBV20-1 and J usage is TRBJ2-2; D possibly corresponds to TRBD2 (5 bases). The CDR3 totals 13 residues. Germline values: CDR1 DFQATT, CDR2 SNEGSKA (reference sequence). V was pared by 1 base and J by 4 bases, with 7 bases between. In nucleotides, the CDR3 is TGCAGTGCTAGAGCGGGATCCACCGGGGAGCTGTTTTTT. It yields the protein CSARAGSTGELFF.

This clonotype was detected many times. This sequence joins TRBV7-9 and TRBJ1-2; no definite D call. This CDR3 contains 15 residues. CDR1 SEHNR and CDR2 FQNEAQ come from the germline V gene (reference sequence). Trimming took off 1 base at V and 3 bases at J, with 12 bases between the two ends. The CDR3 reads CASSLEYGSDYGYTF. For the CDR3, the DNA is TGTGCCAGCAGCTTAGAATACGGGAGTGACTATGGCTACACCTTC.

The table lists this clonotype with many counts. J is TRBJ1-2 and V is TRBV6-5; 7 bases fit TRBD1. This CDR3 region has 15 residues. The V gene end was trimmed by 5 bases and the J gene end by 8 bases; junction bases not matched to a gene: 14. Per germline, CDR1 MNHEY and CDR2 SVGAGI. CDR3 bases: TGTGCCAGCAGTCCGATGACAGGGACCCATTTGGGCTACACCTTC. Its protein is CASSPMTGTHLGYTF.

CDR3 in amino acids: CASTPPMTGEAFF. Written as DNA, the CDR3 is TGTGCCAGCACCCCCCCTATGACAGGAGAAGCTTTCTTT. The gene calls are TRBV6-5 and TRBJ1-1; perhaps TRBD1 as D (6 bases). Germline V gene lookup returns CDR1 MNHEY and CDR2 SVGAGI. CDR3 length equals 13 residues. The V and J ends lost 7 bases and 8 bases respectively, with 17 bases between them.

The DNA of the CDR3 is TGTGCCACCCGTAAGGGCTCCACGGGTGAAGCTTTCTTT. Protein: CATRKGSTGEAFF. The V gene is TRBV7-3, the J gene TRBJ1-1; D unresolved. The V gene lost 10 bases and the J gene lost 7 bases, with 19 bases spanning the gap. Germline assignment: CDR1 SGHTA and CDR2 FQGTGA. The CDR3 is 13 residues long.

There are a few counts of this clonotype. One base away lies a much larger clone, so this may be a sequencing read error. This chain uses TRBV6-1 with TRBJ2-6; D is unresolved. V was trimmed by 3 bases and J by 1 base, leaving 7 bases between them. This CDR3 has 15 amino acids. From germline, CDR1 is MNHNS and CDR2 SASEGT. The CDR3 region is CASSDGASGANVLTF. DNA of the CDR3: TGTGCCAGCAGTGACGGAGCGTCTGGGGCCAACGTCCTGACTTTC.

The chain joins TRBV24-1 to TRBJ1-5; 10 nucleotides agree with TRBD1. V dropped 12 bases and J dropped 5; count of bases not matched to a gene: 3. The CDR3 is made up of 12 amino acids. CDR1 is KGHDR, CDR2 SFDVKD, per germline. CDR3 DNA sequence: TGTGCCGGGACAGGGGAGTATCAGCCCCAGCATTTT. Protein sequence: CAGTGEYQPQHF.

This clonotype was found once. The chain carries TRBV25-1 and TRBJ1-5, with unresolved D. Germline-derived CDR1 and CDR2 are MGHDK and SYGVNS. V lost 5 bases and J lost 1, with 15 bases in between. This CDR3 region has 16 residues. CDR3 sequence reads: CASSQSRVLSNQPQHF. CDR3 sequence (DNA): TGTGCCAGCAGTCAAAGTAGGGTGTTGAGCAATCAGCCCCAGCATTTT. Drawing the rest from reference TRBV25-1 and TRBJ1-5, the complete variable domain is EADIYQTPRYLVIGTGKKITLECSQTMGHDKMYWYQQDPGMELHLIHYSYGVNSTEKGDLSSESTVSRIRTEHFPLTLESARPSHTSQYLCASSQSRVLSNQPQHFGDGTRLSIL.

This clonotype has only a few counts. The chain is built from TRBV20-1 and TRBJ2-5, with D maybe TRBD1 (5 bases). The CDR3 has 14 amino acids. Germline loops: CDR1 DFQATT, CDR2 SNEGSKA (reference sequence). V dropped 3 bases and J dropped 2 bases, with 13 bases sitting between them. CDR3 nucleotides: TGCAGTGCTAGGATGGCCCAGGGTCAAGAGACCCAGTACTTC. Translating it yields CSARMAQGQETQYF.

This clonotype was found many times. The chain employs TRBV14 and TRBJ1-2, with D unresolved. Trimming stripped 1 base from V and 4 bases from J, with 10 bases between. The CDR3 is made up of 14 amino acids. Looked up from germline, CDR1 is SGHDN and CDR2 is FVKESK. CDR3 residues: CASSQAPSAYGYTF. The CDR3 DNA sequence: TGTGCCAGCAGCCAAGCGCCGTCCGCCTATGGCTACACCTTC.

The J gene is TRBJ1-2, the V gene TRBV19; D not certain. Germline-derived CDR1 and CDR2 are LNHDA and SQIVND (reference sequence). The V gene lost 9 bases and the J gene lost 4 bases, with 12 bases spanning the gap. This CDR3 region has 12 residues. CDR3 DNA: TGTGCCAGCTCGGCGCTGTTCTATGGCTACACCTTC. Amino acid sequence: CASSALFYGYTF.

This clonotype has just a few counts. V and J are TRBV20-1 and TRBJ1-1, with 9 bases aligning to TRBD1. The CDR3 totals 14 residues. J lost 5 bases, V lost 2 bases, and 6 bases had no gene match. Germline CDR1 is DFQATT and CDR2 is SNEGSKA (reference sequence). The CDR3 DNA sequence: TGCAGTGCTAGATCGGGGACAGGGTCGACTGAAGCTTTCTTT. The encoded protein is CSARSGTGSTEAFF.